This TCR beta chain comes out of a study of CD8 T cells in Susac syndrome. Blood CD8+ and CD4+ T cells underwent high-throughput TCR beta sequencing. Roughly 0.5 to 1 ug RNA was reverse transcribed with random hexamers. TCRdb itself ran the immunoSEQ multiplex PCR reads through MiXCR, one entry per CDR3 protein. The sample gives 150,000 to 200,000 distinct CDR3 sequences, 90% to 95% of which show up once; approximately 0.09% is in the top ten. There are 14 residues in the CDR3. The V end lost 5 bases, the J end lost 10 bases, and 18 bases lay between the germline ends. Germline V gene sequence: CDR1 SGHAT, CDR2 FQNNGV.

The chain joins TRBV11-2 to TRBJ2-1; D possibly uses TRBD1 or TRBD2 (5 bases each). This clonotype was obtained from a human donor with multiple sclerosis. Sequencing input: CD4+ T cells from PBMCs. CDR3 protein: CASSPLRGIQEQFF. For the CDR3, the DNA is TGTGCCAGCAGCCCCTTGAGGGGTATCCAGGAGCAGTTCTTC.